The present T cell receptor beta chain was sequenced within a study of T cell responses to AZD1222 COVID-19 vaccine. General observations from the study: Clonal diversity was possibly underestimated, and the donors were mostly white British, with more females.

The germline CDR1 and CDR2 sequences are SGHAT and FQNNGV. V was pared by 0 bases and J by 7 bases, with 6 bases between. The CDR3 extends over 12 amino acids. The count of this clone is one. Its antigen is still unknown. Only in-frame clones appear in the TCRdb table, and some are missing; sequencing was by immunoSEQ multiplex PCR. This table has 120,000 or so clones, over 90% appearing once. This chain connects TRBV11-2 to TRBJ1-1; D gene uncertain. The source of this sequence is an adult who received the AZD1222 COVID-19 vaccine. Sequences were derived from peripheral blood, sampled 28 days after the second AZD1222 dose. CDR3 DNA: TGTGCCAGCAGCTTAGACGTAAATGAAGCTTTCTTT. This gives the protein CASSLDVNEAFF.